Shown below are 13 T cell receptor beta chains from a single sample sequenced in a study of blood T cells in healthy people across ages. A second about 7 to 12 cycle PCR used barcoded and J-beta primers. TCRdb processed the 5' RACE reads anew with MiXCR; each CDR3 protein has one entry. The repertoire holds roughly 1.5 million distinct CDR3 sequences, with roughly 43% as singletons. Sequencing input: blood. These receptors were obtained from a woman between 18 and 29 years old in good health.

The gene calls are TRBV28 and TRBJ2-7, with a tentative D call TRBD2 (5 bases). The CDR3 consists of 14 residues. CDR1 is MDHEN and CDR2 is SYDVKM in the germline V gene. Deletions cut 2 bases from V and 10 bases from J, with 18 bases between. The CDR3 DNA sequence: TGTGCCAGCAGTTTAGTCAACTGGCAGAGGGTTCAGTACTTC. Translation gives CASSLVNWQRVQYF.

In its sample, this clonotype was seen a few times. The genes are TRBV7-2 and TRBJ1-2; TRBD1 agrees at 10 bases. The CDR3 has 15 residues. The V gene end was trimmed by 5 bases and the J gene end by 8 bases; junction bases not matched to a gene: 11. Germline CDR1 reads SGHTA; CDR2 reads FQGNSA. This CDR3 is CASSTGGDRGLGYTF. The CDR3 DNA reads as TGTGCCAGCAGCACTGGGGGGGACAGGGGCCTAGGCTACACCTTC.

This rearrangement joins TRBV9 to TRBJ1-2; 7 bases are shared with TRBD1. Germline values: CDR1 SGDLS, CDR2 YYNGEE. The CDR3 runs 15 residues. Unmatched junction bases numbered 2, after V lost 0 bases and J lost 0 bases. The CDR3 DNA follows: TGTGCCAGCAGCGTAGAAACAGGGGCTAACTATGGCTACACCTTC. As protein: CASSVETGANYGYTF.

The chain links TRBV3-1 to TRBJ2-7; 12 bases agree with TRBD2. The germline CDR1 and CDR2 sequences are LGHDT and YNNKEL (reference sequence). V was pared by 0 bases and J by 7 bases, with 10 bases of the junction left unmatched. The CDR3 loop spans 17 amino acids. DNA of the CDR3: TGTGCCAGCAGCCAAGAGCCGGGACTAGCGGGCATCAATGAGCAGTACTTC. Amino acids: CASSQEPGLAGINEQYF.

CDR3 DNA: TGTGCCAGCAGCTTTGGGGGCAGCGTCCAAGAGACCCAGTACTTC. Its protein product is CASSFGGSVQETQYF. The chain carries TRBV7-2 and TRBJ2-5; D is perhaps TRBD1 (6 bases). The germline CDR1 and CDR2 sequences are SGHTA and FQGNSA. The ends were cut back, 3 bases at V and 1 base at J, with 12 bases in the middle. This CDR3 has 15 residues. The complete variable domain, with remaining parts taken from reference TRBV7-2 and TRBJ2-5, reads GAGVSQSPSNKVTEKGKDVELRCDPISGHTALYWYRQSLGQGLEFLIYFQGNSAPDKSGLPSDRFSAERTGGSVSTLTIQRTQQEDSAVYLCASSFGGSVQETQYFGPGTRLLVL.

V usage is TRBV20-1 and J usage is TRBJ2-4, with 12 bases fitting TRBD2. The CDR3 has 13 residues. Germline CDR1 DFQATT, CDR2 SNEGSKA (reference sequence). J was trimmed by 14 bases and V by 6 bases; bases with no gene match: 11. CDR3 amino acids: CSAARTSGAREYF. DNA of the CDR3: TGCAGTGCCGCTAGGACTAGCGGGGCCAGAGAGTACTTC.

This clonotype was counted a few times. The V gene is TRBV21-1, the J gene TRBJ2-3; the table's D call of TRBD1 was not tested on the DNA. TRBV21-1 is deemed a pseudogene. The CDR3 spans 14 residues. In DNA form, the CDR3 reads TGTGCCAGCAGCAAAGTAAGGGACCCAGATACGCAGTATTTT. It yields the protein CASSKVRDPDTQYF.

Concerning this clonotype itself: Just one base apart from a much larger clone, this may be a read error. J is TRBJ2-5 and V is TRBV10-1; TRBD1 matches 10 bases. This CDR3 region has 15 residues. Looked up from germline, CDR1 is WNHNN and CDR2 is SYGVQD (reference sequence). The CDR3, as DNA: TGCGCCGGCAGTAAGGGACAGGGGCTCCAAGAGACCCAGTACTTC. The encoded protein is CAGSKGQGLQETQYF.

The genes are TRBV5-5 and TRBJ1-2; maybe TRBD1 (6 bases). From germline, CDR1 is SGHKS and CDR2 YYEKEE (reference sequence). Deletions cut 0 bases from V and 13 bases from J, with 13 bases between. The CDR3 totals 12 residues. CDR3 sequence: CASSLERQVGTF. As DNA, the CDR3 is TGTGCCAGCAGCTTGGAACGACAGGTCGGCACCTTC.

The chain links TRBV3-1 to TRBJ1-4, with unresolved D. This CDR3 contains 17 residues. V was clipped by 0 bases and J by 3 bases, with 14 bases between them. In germline, CDR1 is LGHDT, CDR2 YNNKEL (reference sequence). DNA of the CDR3: TGTGCCAGCAGCCAAGATCCCCCCCACGTTTCTAATGAAAAACTGTTTTTT. Translated, it gives CASSQDPPHVSNEKLFF.

V and J are TRBV7-2 and TRBJ1-5; 8 bases align to TRBD1. V trimming: 5 bases; J trimming: 9 bases; junction bases outside the gene matches: 6. From germline, CDR1 is SGHTA and CDR2 FQGNSA. This CDR3 has 13 residues. CDR3 sequence: CASSPQGARPQHF. CDR3 in DNA: TGTGCCAGCAGCCCTCAGGGGGCTCGGCCCCAGCATTTT.

The chain joins TRBV20-1 to TRBJ2-7; D possibly uses TRBD1 or TRBD2 (5 bases each). V was shortened by 1 base and J by 5 bases, with 18 bases between the two germline ends. The germline V gene encodes CDR1 DFQATT and CDR2 SNEGSKA (reference sequence). The CDR3 consists of 15 residues. The CDR3 here is CSARALRGRENEQYF. CDR3 DNA: TGCAGTGCTAGAGCCCTAAGGGGCCGGGAAAACGAGCAGTACTTC.

This chain connects TRBV6-5 to TRBJ1-2; weak D call: TRBD1 (5 bases). This CDR3 region has 14 residues. Looked up from germline, CDR1 is MNHEY and CDR2 is SVGAGI. The V end was cut by 5 bases, the J end by 3 bases, with 13 bases between. The CDR3 sequence is CASSQGRQDYGYTF. In nucleotides, the CDR3 is TGTGCCAGCAGTCAGGGACGGCAGGACTATGGCTACACCTTC.